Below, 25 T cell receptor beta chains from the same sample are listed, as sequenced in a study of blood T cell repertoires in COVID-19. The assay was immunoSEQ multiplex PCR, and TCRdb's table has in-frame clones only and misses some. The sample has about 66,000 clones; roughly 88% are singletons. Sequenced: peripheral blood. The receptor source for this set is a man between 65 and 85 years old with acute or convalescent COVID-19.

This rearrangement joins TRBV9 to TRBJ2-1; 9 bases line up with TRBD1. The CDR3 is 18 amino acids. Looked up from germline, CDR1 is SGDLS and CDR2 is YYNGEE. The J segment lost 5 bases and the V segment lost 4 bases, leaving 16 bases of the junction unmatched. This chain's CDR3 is CASSPRFRDRVRDNEQFF. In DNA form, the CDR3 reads TGTGCCAGCAGCCCTCGCTTTAGGGACAGGGTTAGAGACAATGAGCAGTTCTTC. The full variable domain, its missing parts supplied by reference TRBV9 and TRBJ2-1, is DSGVTQTPKHLITATGQRVTLRCSPRSGDLSVYWYQQSLDQGLQFLIQYYNGEERAKGNILERFSAQQFPDLHSELNLSSLELGDSALYFCASSPRFRDRVRDNEQFFGPGTRLTVL.

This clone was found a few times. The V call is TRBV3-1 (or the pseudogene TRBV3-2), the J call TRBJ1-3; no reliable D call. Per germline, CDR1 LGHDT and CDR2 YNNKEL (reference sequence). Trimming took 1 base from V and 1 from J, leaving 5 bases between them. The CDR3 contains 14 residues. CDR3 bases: TGTGCCAGCAGCCAAGGGAGGTCTGGAAACACCATATATTTT. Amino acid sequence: CASSQGRSGNTIYF.

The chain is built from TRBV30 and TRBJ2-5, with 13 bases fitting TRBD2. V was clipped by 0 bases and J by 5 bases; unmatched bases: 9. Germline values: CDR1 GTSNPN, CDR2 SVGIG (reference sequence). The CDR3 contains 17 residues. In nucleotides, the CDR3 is TGTGCCTGGAGTGTACGTCGACTAGCGGGGGGAGCGGAGACCCAGTACTTC. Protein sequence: CAWSVRRLAGGAETQYF.

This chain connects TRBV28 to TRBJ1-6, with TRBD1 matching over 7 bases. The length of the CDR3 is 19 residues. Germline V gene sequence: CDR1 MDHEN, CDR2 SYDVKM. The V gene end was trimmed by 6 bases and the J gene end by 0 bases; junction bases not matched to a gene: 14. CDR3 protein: CASRTDRSDRSSYNSPLHF. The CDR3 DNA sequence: TGTGCCAGCAGGACGGACAGGTCGGACCGGAGCTCCTATAATTCACCCCTCCACTTT.

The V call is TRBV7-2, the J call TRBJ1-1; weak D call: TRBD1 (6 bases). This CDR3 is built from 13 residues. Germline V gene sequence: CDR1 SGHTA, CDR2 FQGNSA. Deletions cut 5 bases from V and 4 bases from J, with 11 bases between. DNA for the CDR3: TGTGCCAGCAGCCTTACAGGGTTCACTGAAGCTTTCTTT. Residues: CASSLTGFTEAFF.

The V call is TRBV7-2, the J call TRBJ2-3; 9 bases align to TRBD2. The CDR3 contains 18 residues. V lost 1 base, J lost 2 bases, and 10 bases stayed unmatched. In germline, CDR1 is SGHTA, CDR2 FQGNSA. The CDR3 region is CASSLVRVSGGITDTQYF. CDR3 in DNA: TGTGCCAGCAGCTTAGTCCGGGTGAGCGGGGGGATCACAGATACGCAGTATTTT.

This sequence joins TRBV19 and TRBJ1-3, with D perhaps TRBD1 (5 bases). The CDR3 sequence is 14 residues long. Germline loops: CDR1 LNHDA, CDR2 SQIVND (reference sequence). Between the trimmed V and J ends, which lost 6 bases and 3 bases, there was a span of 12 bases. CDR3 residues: CASRSQGHGNTIYF. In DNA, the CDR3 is TGTGCCAGTAGATCTCAGGGTCATGGAAACACCATATATTTT.

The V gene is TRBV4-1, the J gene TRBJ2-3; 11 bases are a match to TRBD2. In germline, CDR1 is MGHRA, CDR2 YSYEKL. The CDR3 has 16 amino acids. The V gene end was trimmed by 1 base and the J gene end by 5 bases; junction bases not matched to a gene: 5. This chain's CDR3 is CASSQGPSGGLDTQYF. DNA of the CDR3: TGCGCCAGCAGCCAAGGTCCTAGCGGGGGGTTAGATACGCAGTATTTT.

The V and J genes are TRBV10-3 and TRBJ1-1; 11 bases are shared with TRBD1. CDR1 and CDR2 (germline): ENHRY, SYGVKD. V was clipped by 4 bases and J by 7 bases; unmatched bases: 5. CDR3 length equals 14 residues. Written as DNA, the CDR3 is TGTGCCATCAGTGGAGGGACAGGGGGGGGTGAAGCTTTCTTT. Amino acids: CAISGGTGGGEAFF.

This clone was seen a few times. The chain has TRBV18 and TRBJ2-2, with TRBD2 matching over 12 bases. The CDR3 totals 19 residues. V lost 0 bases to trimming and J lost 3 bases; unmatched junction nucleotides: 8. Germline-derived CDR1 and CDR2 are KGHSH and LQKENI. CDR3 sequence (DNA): TGTGCCAGCTCACCACCCTGGACTAGCGGGGCCCGCTACACCGGGGAGCTGTTTTTT. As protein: CASSPPWTSGARYTGELFF. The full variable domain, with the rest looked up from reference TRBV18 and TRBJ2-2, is NAGVMQNPRHLVRRRGQEARLRCSPMKGHSHVYWYRQLPEEGLKFMVYLQKENIIDESGMPKERFSAEFPKEGPSILRIQQVVRGDSAAYFCASSPPWTSGARYTGELFFGEGSRLTVL.

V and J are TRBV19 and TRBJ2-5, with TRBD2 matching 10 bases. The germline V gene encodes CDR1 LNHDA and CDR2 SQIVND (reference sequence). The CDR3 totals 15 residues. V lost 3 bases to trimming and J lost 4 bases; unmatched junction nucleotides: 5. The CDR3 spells CASSISAGGPETQYF. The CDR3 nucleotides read TGTGCCAGTAGTATCTCAGCGGGGGGGCCAGAGACCCAGTACTTC.

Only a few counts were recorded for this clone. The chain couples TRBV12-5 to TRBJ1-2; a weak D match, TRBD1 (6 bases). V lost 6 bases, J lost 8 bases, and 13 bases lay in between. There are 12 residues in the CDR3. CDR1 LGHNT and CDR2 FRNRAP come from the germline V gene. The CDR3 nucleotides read TGTGCTAGTGGCGGCAGGGGTTTGGGCTACACCTTC. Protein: CASGGRGLGYTF.

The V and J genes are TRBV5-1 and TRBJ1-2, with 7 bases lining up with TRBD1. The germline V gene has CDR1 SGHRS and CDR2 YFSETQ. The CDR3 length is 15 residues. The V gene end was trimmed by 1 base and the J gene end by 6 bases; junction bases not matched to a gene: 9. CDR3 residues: CASSLIPNRGDGYTF. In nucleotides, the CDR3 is TGCGCCAGCAGCTTGATCCCGAACAGGGGCGATGGCTACACCTTC.

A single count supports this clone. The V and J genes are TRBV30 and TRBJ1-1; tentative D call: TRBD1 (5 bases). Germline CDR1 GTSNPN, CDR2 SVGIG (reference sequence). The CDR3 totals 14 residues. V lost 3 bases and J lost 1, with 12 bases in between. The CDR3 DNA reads TGTGCCTGGAGGGGCGACAGTAGGAACACTGAAGCTTTCTTT. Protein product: CAWRGDSRNTEAFF.

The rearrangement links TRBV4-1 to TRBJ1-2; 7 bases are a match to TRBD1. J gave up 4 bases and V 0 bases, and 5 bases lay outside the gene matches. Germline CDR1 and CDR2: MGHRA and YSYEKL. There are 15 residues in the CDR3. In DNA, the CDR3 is TGCGCCAGCAGCCAAGATCCACAGGGGACCTATGGCTACACCTTC. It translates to CASSQDPQGTYGYTF.

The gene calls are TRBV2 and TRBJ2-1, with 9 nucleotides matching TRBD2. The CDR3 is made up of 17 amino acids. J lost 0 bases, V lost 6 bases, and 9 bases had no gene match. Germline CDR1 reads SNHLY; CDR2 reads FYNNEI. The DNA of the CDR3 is TGTGCCAGCAGGTTTAGCGGGGGCCGTAGCTCCTACAATGAGCAGTTCTTC. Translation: CASRFSGGRSSYNEQFF. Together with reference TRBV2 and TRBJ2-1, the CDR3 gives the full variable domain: EPEVTQTPSHQVTQMGQEVILRCVPISNHLYFYWYRQILGQKVEFLVSFYNNEISEKSEIFDDQFSVERPDGSNFTLKIRSTKLEDSAMYFCASRFSGGRSSYNEQFFGPGTRLTVL.

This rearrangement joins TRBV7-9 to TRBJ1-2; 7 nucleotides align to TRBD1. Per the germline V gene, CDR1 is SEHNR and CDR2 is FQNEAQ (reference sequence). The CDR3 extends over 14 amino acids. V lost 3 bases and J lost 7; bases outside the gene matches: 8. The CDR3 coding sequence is TGTGCCAGCAGCTTGGTCGACAGGGCGCCTGGCTACACCTTC. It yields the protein CASSLVDRAPGYTF.

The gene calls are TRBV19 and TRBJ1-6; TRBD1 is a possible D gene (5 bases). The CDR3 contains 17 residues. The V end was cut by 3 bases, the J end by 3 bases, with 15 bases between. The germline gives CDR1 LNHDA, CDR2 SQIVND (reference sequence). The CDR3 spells CASSMRGRGNYNSPLHF. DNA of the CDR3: TGTGCCAGTAGTATGCGGGGGAGAGGGAACTATAATTCACCCCTCCACTTT.

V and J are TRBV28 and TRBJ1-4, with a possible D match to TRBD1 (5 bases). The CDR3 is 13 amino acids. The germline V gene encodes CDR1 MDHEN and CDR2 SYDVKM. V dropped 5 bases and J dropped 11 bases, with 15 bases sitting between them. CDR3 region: CASSTNPRDKLFF. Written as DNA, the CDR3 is TGTGCCAGCAGTACCAATCCGCGGGACAAACTGTTTTTT.

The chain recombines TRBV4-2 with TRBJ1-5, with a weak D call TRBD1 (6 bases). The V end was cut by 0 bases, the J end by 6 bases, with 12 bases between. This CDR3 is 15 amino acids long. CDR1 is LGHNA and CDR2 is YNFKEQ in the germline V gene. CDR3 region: CASSQEATGRQPQHF. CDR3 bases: TGTGCCAGCAGCCAAGAGGCGACAGGACGTCAGCCCCAGCATTTT.

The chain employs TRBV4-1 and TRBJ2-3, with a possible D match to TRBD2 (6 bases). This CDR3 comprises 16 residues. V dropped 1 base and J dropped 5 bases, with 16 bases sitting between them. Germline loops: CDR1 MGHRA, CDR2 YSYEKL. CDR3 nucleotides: TGCGCCAGCAGCCAAGGGGCGGGGAACCTCGGAGATACGCAGTATTTT. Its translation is CASSQGAGNLGDTQYF.

The DNA for the CDR3 is TGCGCCAGCAGCCCACGGACAGGGCGCACAGATACGCAGTATTTT. Translation gives CASSPRTGRTDTQYF. The V gene is TRBV4-1, the J gene TRBJ2-3; 8 positions match TRBD1. The CDR3 spans 15 residues. The V segment lost 4 bases and the J segment 1 base; nucleotides outside the gene matches: 4. Germline V gene data show CDR1 as MGHRA and CDR2 as YSYEKL.

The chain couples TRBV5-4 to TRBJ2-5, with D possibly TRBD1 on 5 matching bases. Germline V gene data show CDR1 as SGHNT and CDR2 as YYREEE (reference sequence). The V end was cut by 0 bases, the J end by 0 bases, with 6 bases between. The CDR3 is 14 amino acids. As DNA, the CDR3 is TGTGCCAGCAGCTTGGGACAGTACCAAGAGACCCAGTACTTC. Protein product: CASSLGQYQETQYF.

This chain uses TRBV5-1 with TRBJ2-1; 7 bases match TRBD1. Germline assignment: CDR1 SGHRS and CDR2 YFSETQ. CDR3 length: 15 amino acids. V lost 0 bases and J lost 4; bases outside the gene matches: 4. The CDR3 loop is CASSLVAGGYNEQFF. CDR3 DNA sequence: TGCGCCAGCAGCTTGGTCGCAGGGGGTTACAATGAGCAGTTCTTC.

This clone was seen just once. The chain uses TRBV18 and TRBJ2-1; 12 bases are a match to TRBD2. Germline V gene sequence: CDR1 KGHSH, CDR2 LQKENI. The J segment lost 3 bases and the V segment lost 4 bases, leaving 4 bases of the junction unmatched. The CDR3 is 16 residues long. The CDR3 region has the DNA TGTGCCAGCTCACGCCTGACTAGCGGGGGCTACAATGAGCAGTTCTTC. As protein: CASSRLTSGGYNEQFF.